This T cell receptor (beta chain) was retrieved from a study of OX40 agonist ivuxolimab in advanced cancers. Study in general: Among those enrolled, mean age was around 60 years (range roughly 20 to 80) and 70% to 85% were male.

Data came from immunoSEQ multiplex PCR; TCRdb stores just in-frame clones and leaves some out. The sample yields tens of thousands of clones, 81% seen once. A word on this clone: Its cognate antigen is unknown.

Findings and limits, study-wide: CD8+ T cells showed, on average, more clonal expansion than CD4+ cells.

Blood draws occurred at baseline, cycle 4 day 1, and cycle 7 day 1. J gave up 0 bases and V 5 bases, and 7 bases lay outside the gene matches. Germline lookup yields CDR1 SGHVS and CDR2 FQNEAQ. This CDR3 comprises 17 residues. The chain recombines TRBV7-8 with TRBJ1-2, with 12 bases fitting TRBD1. The sample consisted of CD4+ or CD8+ T cells sorted from blood, taken in a trial of the OX40 agonist ivuxolimab. The receptor's source is an adult with an advanced solid tumor such as melanoma, head and neck, liver or kidney cancer. This CDR3 is CASSPGQGAPPNYGYTF. The CDR3 DNA is TGTGCCAGCAGCCCGGGACAGGGGGCGCCCCCTAACTATGGCTACACCTTC.